The 16 T cell receptor beta chains below were found in one sample sequenced in a study of blood T cell repertoires in COVID-19. Some clones are missing from TCRdb's copy, which holds only in-frame ones; the method was immunoSEQ multiplex PCR. The profile shows 310,000 or so clones, roughly nine tenths of them singletons. The sequenced sample consisted of peripheral blood. The receptor source for this set is a woman aged 50 to 60 who had recovered from COVID-19.

This clone was counted only a few times. Relative to the germline gene, one junction end is altered; a read error may explain this. V and J are TRBV2 and TRBJ1-3; tentative D call: TRBD1 (6 bases). This CDR3 is 12 amino acids long. The germline gives CDR1 SNHLY, CDR2 FYNNEI. CDR3 protein: CAGRGEGNTIYF. CDR3 nucleotides: TGTGCCGGCAGGGGCGAAGGTAACACCATATATTTT.

This clone was recorded only once. The V and J genes are TRBV4-2 and TRBJ1-2; D gene uncertain. Germline V lookup: CDR1 LGHNA, CDR2 YNFKEQ. The V end lost 1 base, the J end lost 3 bases, and 9 bases lay between the germline ends. This CDR3 contains 14 residues. This CDR3 is CASSQGREDYGYTF. The CDR3 DNA reads as TGTGCCAGCAGCCAAGGAAGGGAGGACTATGGCTACACCTTC.

J is TRBJ2-1 and V is TRBV6-6, with 8 positions matching TRBD2. This CDR3 has 19 amino acids. Germline CDR1 MNHNY, CDR2 SVGAGI (reference sequence). Trimming at V came to 5 bases and at J to 0 bases, leaving 15 bases not matched to a gene. The CDR3 DNA follows: TGTGCCAGCAGTCGCCCTAGCGGGTCTCCATTAAGCTCCTACAATGAGCAGTTCTTC. Translating it yields CASSRPSGSPLSSYNEQFF.

The chain employs TRBV24-1 and TRBJ2-3; a possible D gene is TRBD2 (7 bases). V was cut by 4 bases and J by 4 bases, with 14 bases left in between. Germline CDR1 is KGHDR and CDR2 is SFDVKD. The CDR3 extends over 15 amino acids. CDR3 nucleotide sequence: TGTGCCACCAGTGACCCCGGGGGGCCGGCAGATACGCAGTATTTT. Protein: CATSDPGGPADTQYF.

This clone was observed a few times. CDR3 nucleotide sequence: TGTGCCAGCAGCGGAGGACAGACAGATGGCTACACCTTC. This sequence encodes CASSGGQTDGYTF. The V call is TRBV7-2, the J call TRBJ1-2; TRBD1 is a possible D gene (6 bases). Trimming shortened V by 5 bases and J by 6 bases, and 13 bases separated the two germline ends. The germline V gene has CDR1 SGHTA and CDR2 FQGNSA. This CDR3 has 13 amino acids.

V and J are TRBV5-8 and TRBJ2-5; 9 bases are a match to TRBD1. The V segment lost 4 bases and the J segment 5 bases; nucleotides outside the gene matches: 9. This CDR3 has 15 amino acids. Germline CDR1 reads SGHTS; CDR2 reads YDEGEE. The CDR3 loop is CASSGGTGYGETQYF. DNA for the CDR3: TGTGCCAGCAGCGGTGGGACAGGGTACGGCGAGACCCAGTACTTC.

The chain employs TRBV28 and TRBJ1-1; 7 bases map to TRBD1. This CDR3 is built from 15 residues. Germline loops: CDR1 MDHEN, CDR2 SYDVKM. Unmatched junction bases numbered 15, after V lost 8 bases and J lost 6 bases. The CDR3 sequence is CASHTNRGYRAEAFF. CDR3 DNA sequence: TGTGCCAGCCACACGAACAGGGGATATAGGGCTGAAGCTTTCTTT.

This chain links TRBV19 with TRBJ1-2; no firm D call. Germline V lookup: CDR1 LNHDA, CDR2 SQIVND (reference sequence). Trimming cost V 5 bases and J 8 bases, with 15 bases left between them. The CDR3 is made up of 13 amino acids. CDR3 region: CASSPVREVGYTF. As DNA, the CDR3 is TGTGCCAGTAGTCCGGTGAGGGAGGTCGGCTACACCTTC.

This sequence joins TRBV2 and TRBJ1-4, with D maybe TRBD1 (6 bases). V was clipped by 5 bases and J by 8 bases, with 12 bases between them. This CDR3 contains 13 residues. CDR1 and CDR2 from the germline V gene are SNHLY and FYNNEI. In DNA form, the CDR3 reads TGTGCCAGCAGTAATACAGGGCCGGAAAAACTGTTTTTT. Translating gives CASSNTGPEKLFF. Full variable domain (rest looked up from reference TRBV2 and TRBJ1-4): EPEVTQTPSHQVTQMGQEVILRCVPISNHLYFYWYRQILGQKVEFLVSFYNNEISEKSEIFDDQFSVERPDGSNFTLKIRSTKLEDSAMYFCASSNTGPEKLFFGSGTQLSVL.

This clone was seen only once. Other nucleotide sequences from this sample produce the same CDR3. The V and J genes are TRBV30 and TRBJ1-1; D unresolved. CDR1 and CDR2 (germline): GTSNPN, SVGIG (reference sequence). CDR3 length equals 13 residues. Trimming pared 0 bases from V and 3 bases from J, leaving 8 bases between. CDR3 in DNA: TGTGCCTGGAGTGTTCAACAGTACACTGAAGCTTTCTTT. Amino acids: CAWSVQQYTEAFF. The complete variable domain, with remaining parts taken from reference TRBV30 and TRBJ1-1, reads SQTIHQWPATLVQPVGSPLSLECTVEGTSNPNLYWYRQAAGRGLQLLFYSVGIGQISSEVPQNLSASRPQDRQFILSSKKLLLSDSGFYLCAWSVQQYTEAFFGQGTRLTVV.

The V call is TRBV7-2, the J call TRBJ2-3; D is uncertain. Trimming cost V 2 bases and J 0 bases, with 12 bases left between them. The CDR3 runs 16 residues. Germline CDR1 and CDR2: SGHTA and FQGNSA. The CDR3 sequence: CASSLSTVTSTDTQYF. In nucleotides, the CDR3 is TGTGCCAGCAGCTTAAGCACCGTGACTAGCACAGATACGCAGTATTTT.

This clone was counted a single time. The rearrangement uses TRBV7-9 and TRBJ1-2; 7 nucleotides line up with TRBD1. Per germline, CDR1 SEHNR and CDR2 FQNEAQ (reference sequence). V dropped 5 bases and J dropped 2; count of bases not matched to a gene: 20. The CDR3 runs to 19 residues. The CDR3 region has the DNA TGTGCCAGCAGCGTCCTTGAGACAGGGAGAGGTGGACGGAACTATGGCTACACCTTC. Its protein product is CASSVLETGRGGRNYGYTF.

The chain carries TRBV30 and TRBJ1-3; possible D gene TRBD1, 6 bases. The V gene lost 4 bases and the J gene lost 0 bases, with 13 bases spanning the gap. The CDR3 contains 15 residues. Germline loops: CDR1 GTSNPN, CDR2 SVGIG (reference sequence). The CDR3 DNA reads TGTGCCTGGACCGGACAGTTTCTCTCTGGAAACACCATATATTTT. Translated: CAWTGQFLSGNTIYF.

The V gene is TRBV7-2, the J gene TRBJ1-2; a weak D match, TRBD1 (6 bases). CDR3 length equals 15 residues. Germline loops: CDR1 SGHTA, CDR2 FQGNSA. V was clipped by 4 bases and J by 1 base, with 13 bases between them. In nucleotides, the CDR3 is TGTGCCAGCAGCTACCCCGGGACACTTAACTATGGCTACACCTTC. Translated: CASSYPGTLNYGYTF.

The gene calls are TRBV30 and TRBJ1-1; a possible D gene is TRBD1 (5 bases). V was shortened by 2 bases and J by 2 bases, with 9 bases between the two germline ends. The CDR3 runs to 13 residues. Germline V gene data show CDR1 as GTSNPN and CDR2 as SVGIG (reference sequence). The CDR3 region has the DNA TGTGCCTGGAGTACCGACAGTAACACTGAAGCTTTCTTT. This sequence encodes CAWSTDSNTEAFF.

This clone has a handful of counts. The chain couples TRBV7-2 to TRBJ2-5; D is perhaps TRBD1 (6 bases). V was clipped by 4 bases and J by 0 bases, with 21 bases between them. Germline V gives CDR1 SGHTA, CDR2 FQGNSA. There are 18 residues in the CDR3. DNA for the CDR3: TGTGCCAGCAGCTGGGCCATGGACAGACAATTATACCAAGAGACCCAGTACTTC. It encodes CASSWAMDRQLYQETQYF. Variable domain in full (rest from reference TRBV7-2 and TRBJ2-5): GAGVSQSPSNKVTEKGKDVELRCDPISGHTALYWYRQSLGQGLEFLIYFQGNSAPDKSGLPSDRFSAERTGGSVSTLTIQRTQQEDSAVYLCASSWAMDRQLYQETQYFGPGTRLLVL.